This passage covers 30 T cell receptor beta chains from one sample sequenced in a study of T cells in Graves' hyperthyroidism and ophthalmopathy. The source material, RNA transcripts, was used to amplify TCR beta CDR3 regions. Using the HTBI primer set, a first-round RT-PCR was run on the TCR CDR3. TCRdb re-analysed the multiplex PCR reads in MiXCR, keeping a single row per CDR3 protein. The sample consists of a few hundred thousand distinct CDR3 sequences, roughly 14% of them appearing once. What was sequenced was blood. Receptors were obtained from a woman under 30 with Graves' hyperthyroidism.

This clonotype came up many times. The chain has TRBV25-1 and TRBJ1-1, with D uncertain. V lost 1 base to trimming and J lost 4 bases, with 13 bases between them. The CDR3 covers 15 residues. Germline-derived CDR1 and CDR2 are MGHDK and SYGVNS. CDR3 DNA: TGTGCCAGCAGTGAATTCGGGCGACTATGCACTGAAGCTTTCTTT. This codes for CASSEFGRLCTEAFF.

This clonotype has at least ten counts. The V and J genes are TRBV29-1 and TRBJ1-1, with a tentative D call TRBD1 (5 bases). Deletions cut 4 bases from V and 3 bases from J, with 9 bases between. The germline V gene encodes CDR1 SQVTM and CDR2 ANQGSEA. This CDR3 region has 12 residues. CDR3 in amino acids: CSVGGMYTEAFF. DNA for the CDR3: TGCAGCGTTGGGGGGATGTACACTGAAGCTTTCTTT.

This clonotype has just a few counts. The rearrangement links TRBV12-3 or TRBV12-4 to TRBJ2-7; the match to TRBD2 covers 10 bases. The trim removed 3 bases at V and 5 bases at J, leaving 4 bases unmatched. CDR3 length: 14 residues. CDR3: CASSFTSGIDEQYF. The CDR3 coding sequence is TGTGCCAGCAGTTTTACTAGCGGGATAGACGAGCAGTACTTC.

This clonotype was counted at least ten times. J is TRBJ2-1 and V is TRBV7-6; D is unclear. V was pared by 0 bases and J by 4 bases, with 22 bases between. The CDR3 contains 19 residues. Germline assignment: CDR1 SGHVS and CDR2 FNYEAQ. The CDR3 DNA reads TGTGCCAGCAGCTTAGCTCTTTATATAGGTTCGGCCGAGTACAATGAGCAGTTCTTC. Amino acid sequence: CASSLALYIGSAEYNEQFF.

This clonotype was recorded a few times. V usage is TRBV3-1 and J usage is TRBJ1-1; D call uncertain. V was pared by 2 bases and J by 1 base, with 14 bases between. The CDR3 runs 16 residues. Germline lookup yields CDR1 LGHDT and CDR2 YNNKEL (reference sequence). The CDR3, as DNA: TGTGCCAGCAGCCAACAAGCCGGGGTGCGGAACACTGAAGCTTTCTTT. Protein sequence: CASSQQAGVRNTEAFF.

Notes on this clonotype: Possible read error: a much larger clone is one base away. CDR3 nucleotide sequence: TGTGCCTGGGAAGGTGGCGGATACAATGAGCAGTTCTTC. It codes for CAWEGGGYNEQFF. The chain has TRBV30 and TRBJ2-1, with D unresolved. V shed 5 bases and J shed 4 bases, with 12 bases lying between them. CDR1 is GTSNPN, CDR2 SVGIG, per germline (reference sequence). The CDR3 loop spans 13 amino acids.

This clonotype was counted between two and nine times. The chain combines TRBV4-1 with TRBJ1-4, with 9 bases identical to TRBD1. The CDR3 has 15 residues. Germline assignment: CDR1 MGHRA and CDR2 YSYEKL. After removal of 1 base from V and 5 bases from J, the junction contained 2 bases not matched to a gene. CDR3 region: CASSQVDRGNEKLFF. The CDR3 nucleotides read TGCGCCAGCAGCCAAGTGGACAGGGGAAATGAAAAACTGTTTTTT.

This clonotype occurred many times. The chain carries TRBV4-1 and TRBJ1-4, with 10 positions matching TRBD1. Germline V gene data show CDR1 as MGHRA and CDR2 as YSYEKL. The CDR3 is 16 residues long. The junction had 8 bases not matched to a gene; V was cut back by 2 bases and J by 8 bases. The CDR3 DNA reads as TGCGCCAGCAGCCAAACGAAACAGACAGGGGGCGAAAAACTGTTTTTT. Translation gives CASSQTKQTGGEKLFF.

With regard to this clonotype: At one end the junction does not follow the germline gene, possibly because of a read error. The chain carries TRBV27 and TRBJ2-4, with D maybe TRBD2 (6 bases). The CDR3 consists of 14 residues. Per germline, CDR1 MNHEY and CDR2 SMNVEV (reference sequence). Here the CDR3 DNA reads TGCGCCAGCATTTCTCGCGGCGGAGGGGACATTCAGTACTTC. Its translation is CASISRGGGDIQYF.

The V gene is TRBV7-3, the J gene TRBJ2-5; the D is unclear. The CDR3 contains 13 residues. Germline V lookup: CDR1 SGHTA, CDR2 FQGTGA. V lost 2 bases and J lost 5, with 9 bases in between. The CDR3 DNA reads TGTGCCAGCAGCTTACAAACTACCGAGACCCAGTACTTC. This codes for CASSLQTTETQYF.

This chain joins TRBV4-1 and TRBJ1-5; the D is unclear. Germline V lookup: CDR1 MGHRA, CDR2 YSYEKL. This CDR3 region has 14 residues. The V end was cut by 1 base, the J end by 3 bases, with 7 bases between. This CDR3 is CASSQGSANQPQHF. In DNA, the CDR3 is TGCGCCAGCAGCCAAGGTAGTGCCAATCAGCCCCAGCATTTT.

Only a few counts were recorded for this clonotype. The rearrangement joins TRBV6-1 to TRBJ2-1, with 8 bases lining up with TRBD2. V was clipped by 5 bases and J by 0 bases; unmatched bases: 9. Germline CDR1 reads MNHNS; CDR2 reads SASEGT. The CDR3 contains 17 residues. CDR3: CASSTGRARSSYNEQFF. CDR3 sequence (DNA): TGTGCCAGCAGTACCGGGAGGGCCCGGAGCTCCTACAATGAGCAGTTCTTC.

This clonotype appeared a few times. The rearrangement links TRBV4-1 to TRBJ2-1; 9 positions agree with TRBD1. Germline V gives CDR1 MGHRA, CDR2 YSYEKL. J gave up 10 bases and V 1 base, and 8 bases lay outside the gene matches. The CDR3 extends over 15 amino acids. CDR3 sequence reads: CASSQVSGTGLEQFF. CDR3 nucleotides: TGCGCCAGCAGCCAAGTCTCCGGGACAGGGCTGGAGCAGTTCTTC.

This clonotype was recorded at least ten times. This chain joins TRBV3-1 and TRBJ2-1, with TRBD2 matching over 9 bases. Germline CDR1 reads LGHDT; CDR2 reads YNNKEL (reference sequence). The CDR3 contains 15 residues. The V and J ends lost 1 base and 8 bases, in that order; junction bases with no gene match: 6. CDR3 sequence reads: CASSQGAGGFDEQFF. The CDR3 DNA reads TGTGCCAGCAGCCAAGGAGCGGGAGGCTTCGATGAGCAGTTCTTC.

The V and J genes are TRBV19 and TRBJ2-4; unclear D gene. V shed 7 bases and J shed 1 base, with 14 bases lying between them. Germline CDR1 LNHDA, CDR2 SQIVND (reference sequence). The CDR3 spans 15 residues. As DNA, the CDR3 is TGTGCCAGTATGGCGGTGGATCCGGCCAAAAACATTCAGTACTTC. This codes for CASMAVDPAKNIQYF.

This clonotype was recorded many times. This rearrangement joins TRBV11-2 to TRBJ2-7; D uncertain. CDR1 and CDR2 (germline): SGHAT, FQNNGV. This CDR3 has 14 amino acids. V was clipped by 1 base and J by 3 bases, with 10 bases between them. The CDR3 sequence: CASSLGQVIYEQYF. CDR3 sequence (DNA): TGTGCCAGCAGCTTAGGGCAGGTGATCTACGAGCAGTACTTC.

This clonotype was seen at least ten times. The CDR3 region has the DNA TGTGCCAGCAGGTACCTGACAGGCAATCAGCCCCAGCATTTT. It encodes CASRYLTGNQPQHF. This sequence joins TRBV27 and TRBJ1-5; weak D call: TRBD1 (5 bases). Deletions cut 6 bases from V and 2 bases from J, with 11 bases between. Germline-derived CDR1 and CDR2 are MNHEY and SMNVEV (reference sequence). There are 14 residues in the CDR3.

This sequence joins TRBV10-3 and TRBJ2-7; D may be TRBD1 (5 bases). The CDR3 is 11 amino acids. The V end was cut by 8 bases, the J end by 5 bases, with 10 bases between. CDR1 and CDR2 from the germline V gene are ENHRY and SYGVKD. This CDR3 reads CAIQEGDEQYF. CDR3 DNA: TGTGCCATCCAGGAAGGGGACGAGCAGTACTTC.

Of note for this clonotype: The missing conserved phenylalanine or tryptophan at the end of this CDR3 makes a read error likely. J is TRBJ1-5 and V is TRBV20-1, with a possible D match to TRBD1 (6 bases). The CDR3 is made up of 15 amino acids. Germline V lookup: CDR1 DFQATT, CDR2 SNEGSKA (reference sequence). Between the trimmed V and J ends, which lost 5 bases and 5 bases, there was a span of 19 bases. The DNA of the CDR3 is TGCAGTGCTCGAACGGGACATCATGGAGATCAGCCCCAGCATTTG. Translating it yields CSARTGHHGDQPQHL.

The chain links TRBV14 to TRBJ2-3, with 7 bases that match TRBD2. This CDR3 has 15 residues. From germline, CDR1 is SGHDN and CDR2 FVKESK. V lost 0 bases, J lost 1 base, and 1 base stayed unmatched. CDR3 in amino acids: CASSQDTSGTDTQYF. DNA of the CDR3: TGTGCCAGCAGCCAAGACACTAGCGGCACAGATACGCAGTATTTT.

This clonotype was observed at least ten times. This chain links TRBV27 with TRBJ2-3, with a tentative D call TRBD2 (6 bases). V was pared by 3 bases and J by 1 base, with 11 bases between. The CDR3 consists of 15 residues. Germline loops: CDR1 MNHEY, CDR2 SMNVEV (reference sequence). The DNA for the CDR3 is TGTGCCAGCAGTTTTGTCCAGCGGGGCACAGATACGCAGTATTTT. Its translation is CASSFVQRGTDTQYF.

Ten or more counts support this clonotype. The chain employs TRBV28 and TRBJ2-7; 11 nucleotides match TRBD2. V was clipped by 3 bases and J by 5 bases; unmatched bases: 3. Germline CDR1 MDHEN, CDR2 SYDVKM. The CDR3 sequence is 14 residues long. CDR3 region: CASSFSTSGNEQYF. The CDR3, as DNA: TGTGCCAGCAGTTTTTCGACTAGCGGGAACGAGCAGTACTTC. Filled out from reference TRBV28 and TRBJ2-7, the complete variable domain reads DVKVTQSSRYLVKRTGEKVFLECVQDMDHENMFWYRQDPGLGLRLIYFSYDVKMKEKGDIPEGYSVSREKKERFSLILESASTNQTSMYLCASSFSTSGNEQYFGPGTRLTVT.

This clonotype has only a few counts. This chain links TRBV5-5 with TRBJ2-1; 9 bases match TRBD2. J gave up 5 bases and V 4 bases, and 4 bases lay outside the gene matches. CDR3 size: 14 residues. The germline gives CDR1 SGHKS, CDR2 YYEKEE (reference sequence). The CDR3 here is CASSPREGDNEQFF. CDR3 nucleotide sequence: TGTGCCAGCAGCCCGCGGGAGGGGGACAATGAGCAGTTCTTC.

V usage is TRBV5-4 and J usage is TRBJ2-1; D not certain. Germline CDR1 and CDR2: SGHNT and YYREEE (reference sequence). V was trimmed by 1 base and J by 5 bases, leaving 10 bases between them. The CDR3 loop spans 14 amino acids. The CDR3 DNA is TGTGCCAGCAGCTTGCATCCTCCAAACAATGAGCAGTTCTTC. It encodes CASSLHPPNNEQFF. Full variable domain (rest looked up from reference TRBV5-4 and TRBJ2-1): ETGVTQSPTHLIKTRGQQVTLRCSSQSGHNTVSWYQQALGQGPQFIFQYYREEENGRGNFPPRFSGLQFPNYSSELNVNALELDDSALYLCASSLHPPNNEQFFGPGTRLTVL.

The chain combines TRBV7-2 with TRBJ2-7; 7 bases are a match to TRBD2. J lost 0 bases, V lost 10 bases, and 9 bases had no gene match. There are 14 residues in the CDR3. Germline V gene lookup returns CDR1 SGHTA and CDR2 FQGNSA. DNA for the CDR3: TGTGCCACTGCTAGCGGACACTCCTCCTACGAGCAGTACTTC. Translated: CATASGHSSYEQYF.

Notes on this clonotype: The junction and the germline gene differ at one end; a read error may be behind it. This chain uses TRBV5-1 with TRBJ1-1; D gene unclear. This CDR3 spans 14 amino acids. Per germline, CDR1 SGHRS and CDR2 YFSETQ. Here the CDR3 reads CASSLEPGWTEASF. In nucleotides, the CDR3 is TGCGCCAGCAGCTTGGAACCAGGTTGGACTGAAGCTTCCTTT.

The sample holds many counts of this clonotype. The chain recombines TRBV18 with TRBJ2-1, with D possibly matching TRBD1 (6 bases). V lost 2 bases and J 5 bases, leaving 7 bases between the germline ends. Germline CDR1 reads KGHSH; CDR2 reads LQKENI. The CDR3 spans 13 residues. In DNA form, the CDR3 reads TGTGCCAGCTCACCAGGACAGAACAATGAGCAGTTCTTC. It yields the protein CASSPGQNNEQFF.

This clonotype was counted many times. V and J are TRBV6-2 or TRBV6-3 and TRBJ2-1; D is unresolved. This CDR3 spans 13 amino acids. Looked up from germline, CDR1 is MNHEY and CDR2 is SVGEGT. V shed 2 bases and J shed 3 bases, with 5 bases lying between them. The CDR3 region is CASSYPSYNEQFF. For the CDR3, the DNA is TGTGCCAGCAGTTACCCCAGCTACAATGAGCAGTTCTTC.

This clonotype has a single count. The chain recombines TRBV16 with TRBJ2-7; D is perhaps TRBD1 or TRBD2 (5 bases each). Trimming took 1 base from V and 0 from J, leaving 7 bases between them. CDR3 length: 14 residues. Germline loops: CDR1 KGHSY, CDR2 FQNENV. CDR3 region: CASSQLGVSYEQYV. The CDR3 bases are TGTGCCAGCAGCCAATTGGGGGTCTCCTACGAGCAGTACGTC.

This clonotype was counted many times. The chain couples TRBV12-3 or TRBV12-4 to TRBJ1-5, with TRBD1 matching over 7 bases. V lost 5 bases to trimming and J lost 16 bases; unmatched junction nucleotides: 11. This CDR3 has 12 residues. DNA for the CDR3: TGTGCCAGCAGTACGACAGGGTTGGAACCCCATTTT. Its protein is CASSTTGLEPHF.